This paragraph covers one T cell receptor beta chain sequence. What it binds is not known. The CDR3 spans 14 residues. The V gene end was trimmed by 4 bases and the J gene end by 4 bases; junction bases not matched to a gene: 4. Germline-derived CDR1 and CDR2 are SGHTA and FQGNSA. These data originate in a study of Tregs in tolerant kidney transplant recipients. Study-level results: Few patients were studied, so findings need validation in larger groups. Tregs expanded with activated donor B cells seemed most donor-specific. This study did not directly address biological reproducibility.

The protocol was immunoSEQ multiplex PCR, while the TCRdb copy is restricted to in-frame clones and leaves out a portion. Among 110,000 or so clones, about 90% were seen once, and the ten largest hold approximately 0.62%. CD4+CD25+CD127- Tregs, CD4+CD25- non-Tregs, CD4 and CD8 cells were sorted. This rearrangement joins TRBV7-2 to TRBJ2-1; 7 bases map to TRBD1. Sample: CD4+ T cells from blood. The TCR was taken from a human donor in good health. DNA of the CDR3: TGTGCCAGCAGCTCAAGGACAGGTTACAATGAGCAGTTCTTC. This sequence encodes CASSSRTGYNEQFF.